These 20 T cell receptor beta chains originate from one sample sequenced in a study of blood T cells in healthy people across ages. Alongside a J-beta primer mix, a sample-barcoded 5' primer served in a second PCR lasting roughly 7 to 12 cycles. TCRdb re-derived calls from the 5' RACE reads in MiXCR, one entry per CDR3 protein. Found here are 1.5 million to 2 million distinct CDR3 sequences, 28% of them singletons; the top ten hold about 8%. The specimen was blood. These receptor sequences come from a woman aged 25 to 39 in good health.

V and J are TRBV2 and TRBJ1-6; D unclear. V was trimmed by 4 bases and J by 13 bases, leaving 17 bases between them. From germline, CDR1 is SNHLY and CDR2 FYNNEI. The CDR3 spans 14 residues. In DNA form, the CDR3 reads TGTGCCAGCAGTGTCCAATCAGACGGTAGTCCCCTCCACTTT. Residues: CASSVQSDGSPLHF.

DNA for the CDR3: TGTGCCAGTTCAGCGGGACTAGCGTTCGAGCAGTACTTC. Translated: CASSAGLAFEQYF. The chain is built from TRBV6-1 and TRBJ2-7, with 10 nucleotides matching TRBD2. J lost 6 bases, V lost 9 bases, and 8 bases had no gene match. This CDR3 spans 13 amino acids. Germline V gene data show CDR1 as MNHNS and CDR2 as SASEGT.

The chain carries TRBV7-9 and TRBJ2-1; maybe TRBD1 (5 bases). Germline CDR1 and CDR2: SEHNR and FQNEAQ (reference sequence). The ends were cut back, 4 bases at V and 15 bases at J, with 13 bases in the middle. The CDR3 contains 11 residues. CDR3 amino acids: CASSSDTRMFF. The CDR3 DNA reads TGTGCCAGCAGCTCGGACACCAGAATGTTCTTC.

This clonotype was recorded many times. One end of the junction does not line up with germline, which may come from a read error. Written as DNA, the CDR3 is TGCGCCAGCAGCTTGGGACAGGTGAATTCACCCCTCCACTTT. This gives the protein CASSLGQVNSPLHF. The V gene is TRBV7-2, the J gene TRBJ1-6, with 8 bases fitting TRBD1. Germline CDR1 is SGHTA and CDR2 is FQGNSA. CDR3 size: 14 residues.

This clonotype was detected only a few times. The rearrangement joins TRBV7-9 to TRBJ2-7, with D hard to call. The CDR3 sequence is 16 residues long. Germline V gives CDR1 SEHNR, CDR2 FQNEAQ (reference sequence). The V and J ends lost 3 bases and 2 bases respectively, with 17 bases between them. CDR3 region: CASSLLGSGRPYEQYF. CDR3 in DNA: TGTGCCAGCAGCTTGTTGGGGTCGGGCCGTCCCTACGAGCAGTACTTC.

This clonotype was recorded at least ten times. The V and J genes are TRBV6-6 and TRBJ2-7; 9 nucleotides agree with TRBD2. The J segment lost 5 bases and the V segment lost 2 bases, leaving 4 bases of the junction unmatched. In germline, CDR1 is MNHNY, CDR2 SVGAGI (reference sequence). This CDR3 spans 14 amino acids. This CDR3 reads CASSYETSGDEQYF. The CDR3 nucleotides read TGTGCCAGCAGTTACGAGACTAGCGGCGACGAGCAGTACTTC.

This clonotype was detected ten times or more. The chain employs TRBV10-3 and TRBJ1-6; 9 nucleotides agree with TRBD1. With 4 bases clipped from V and 11 bases from J, the junction kept 6 bases outside the gene matches. The germline V gene has CDR1 ENHRY and CDR2 SYGVKD. This CDR3 spans 14 amino acids. CDR3 in DNA: TGTGCCATCAGTGGGGACAGGGACGGAGCACCCCTCCACTTT. Translating gives CAISGDRDGAPLHF.

Concerning this clonotype: A clone one base away is much larger, so this may be a read error. The rearrangement uses TRBV30 and TRBJ1-2; 7 bases align to TRBD1. The junction had 9 bases not matched to a gene; V was cut back by 0 bases and J by 8 bases. Germline CDR1 GTSNPN, CDR2 SVGIG (reference sequence). The CDR3 is 14 amino acids. The CDR3 loop is CAWSVPGTEVGYTF. The CDR3 DNA reads TGTGCCTGGAGTGTACCCGGGACAGAAGTCGGCTACACCTTC.

This chain connects TRBV10-3 to TRBJ2-1; tentatively, D is TRBD2 (6 bases). The germline V and J ends were trimmed by 7 bases and 5 bases, with 15 bases remaining between them. The CDR3 loop spans 14 amino acids. The V gene's germline CDR1 is ENHRY and CDR2 SYGVKD. CDR3 bases: TGTGCCATCAACAAGGACGGGACTGACAATGAGCAGTTCTTC. Translating gives CAINKDGTDNEQFF.

The gene calls are TRBV20-1 and TRBJ2-1; 9 positions match TRBD1. The CDR3 sequence is 18 residues long. Germline CDR1 is DFQATT and CDR2 is SNEGSKA (reference sequence). The V and J ends lost 5 bases and 0 bases, in that order; junction bases with no gene match: 14. The CDR3 DNA sequence: TGCAGTGCTCCTGCTTTAGGACAGGGGACAGGCTCCTACAATGAGCAGTTCTTC. Amino acid sequence: CSAPALGQGTGSYNEQFF.

In this sample, this clonotype turned up a few times. V and J are TRBV12-3 or TRBV12-4 and TRBJ1-1, with 7 bases fitting TRBD1. J was trimmed by 2 bases and V by 5 bases; bases with no gene match: 5. The CDR3 is made up of 14 amino acids. The CDR3 loop reads CASSNGDSNTEAFF. Here the CDR3 DNA reads TGTGCCAGCAGTAACGGGGACAGTAACACTGAAGCTTTCTTT.

The chain combines TRBV2 with TRBJ2-7, with D possibly TRBD1 on 6 matching bases. This CDR3 region has 15 residues. V lost 4 bases to trimming and J lost 10 bases, with 23 bases between them. CDR1 SNHLY and CDR2 FYNNEI come from the germline V gene. CDR3 bases: TGTGCCAGCAGTGTCCTCCATACAGGGACGGGCGAACAGTACTTC. Encoded protein: CASSVLHTGTGEQYF.

This clonotype was found a few times. The chain combines TRBV20-1 with TRBJ2-2; D is undetermined. Per the germline V gene, CDR1 is DFQATT and CDR2 is SNEGSKA (reference sequence). The CDR3 has 16 amino acids. The ends were cut back, 0 bases at V and 4 bases at J, with 15 bases in the middle. The CDR3 DNA follows: TGCAGTGCTAGAGATCCGCAAAGGGTGGGCACCGGGGAGCTGTTTTTT. Translated, it gives CSARDPQRVGTGELFF.

In its sample, this clonotype was seen many times. The chain uses TRBV7-2 and TRBJ2-1, with D perhaps TRBD2 (5 bases). Trimming left V 5 bases short and J 5 bases short, with 13 bases between. There are 14 residues in the CDR3. Germline CDR1 reads SGHTA; CDR2 reads FQGNSA. The CDR3 nucleotides read TGTGCCAGCAGCCTCTACCCGAGGGACAATGAGCAGTTCTTC. It is translated as CASSLYPRDNEQFF.

This clonotype was observed once. This chain joins TRBV7-2 and TRBJ1-2; D might be TRBD1 (5 bases). The CDR3 contains 15 residues. Germline assignment: CDR1 SGHTA and CDR2 FQGNSA. Trimming cost V 0 bases and J 4 bases, with 12 bases left between them. The DNA for the CDR3 is TGTGCCAGCAGCTTAGCGAGACAGCAAGGCTATGGCTACACCTTC. Its translation is CASSLARQQGYGYTF.

The chain uses TRBV7-2 and TRBJ2-2; weak D call: TRBD2 (5 bases). The V end lost 0 bases, the J end lost 4 bases, and 12 bases lay between the germline ends. From germline, CDR1 is SGHTA and CDR2 FQGNSA. The CDR3 covers 16 residues. CDR3 amino acids: CASSLAPLVGTGELFF. In DNA form, the CDR3 reads TGTGCCAGCAGCTTAGCGCCACTAGTGGGCACCGGGGAGCTGTTTTTT.

V usage is TRBV6-6 and J usage is TRBJ1-4; no firm D call. The CDR3 is 14 amino acids. In germline, CDR1 is MNHNY, CDR2 SVGAGI (reference sequence). Deletions cut 2 bases from V and 5 bases from J, with 9 bases between. The CDR3 bases are TGTGCCAGCAGTTACCAGGCGGAGAATGAAAAACTGTTTTTT. It codes for CASSYQAENEKLFF.

This clonotype appeared many times. The gene calls are TRBV7-2 and TRBJ2-1, with TRBD1 matching over 9 bases. The CDR3 extends over 14 amino acids. Losses at the gene ends were 8 bases for V and 3 bases for J; bases not matched to a gene: 5. Germline loops: CDR1 SGHTA, CDR2 FQGNSA. The CDR3 nucleotides are TGTGCCAGCGAACAGGGGGCAGTCTACAATGAGCAGTTCTTC. As protein: CASEQGAVYNEQFF.

Ten or more counts support this clonotype. The chain is built from TRBV10-3 and TRBJ2-7; 9 bases align to TRBD1. The V gene end was trimmed by 6 bases and the J gene end by 3 bases; junction bases not matched to a gene: 3. The germline V gene encodes CDR1 ENHRY and CDR2 SYGVKD. The CDR3 has 13 residues. CDR3 residues: CAIRDRGSYEQYF. CDR3 sequence (DNA): TGTGCCATCAGAGACAGGGGGAGCTACGAGCAGTACTTC.

About this clonotype itself: A much larger clone is a single base away; this may be a read error. V is TRBV3-1 and J is TRBJ2-7; the match to TRBD2 covers 9 bases. V was clipped by 5 bases and J by 4 bases; unmatched bases: 9. This CDR3 spans 15 amino acids. Germline CDR1 and CDR2: LGHDT and YNNKEL (reference sequence). The CDR3 sequence is CASSDEAGGPYEQYF. The CDR3 nucleotides are TGTGCCAGCAGCGATGAAGCGGGAGGACCTTACGAGCAGTACTTC.